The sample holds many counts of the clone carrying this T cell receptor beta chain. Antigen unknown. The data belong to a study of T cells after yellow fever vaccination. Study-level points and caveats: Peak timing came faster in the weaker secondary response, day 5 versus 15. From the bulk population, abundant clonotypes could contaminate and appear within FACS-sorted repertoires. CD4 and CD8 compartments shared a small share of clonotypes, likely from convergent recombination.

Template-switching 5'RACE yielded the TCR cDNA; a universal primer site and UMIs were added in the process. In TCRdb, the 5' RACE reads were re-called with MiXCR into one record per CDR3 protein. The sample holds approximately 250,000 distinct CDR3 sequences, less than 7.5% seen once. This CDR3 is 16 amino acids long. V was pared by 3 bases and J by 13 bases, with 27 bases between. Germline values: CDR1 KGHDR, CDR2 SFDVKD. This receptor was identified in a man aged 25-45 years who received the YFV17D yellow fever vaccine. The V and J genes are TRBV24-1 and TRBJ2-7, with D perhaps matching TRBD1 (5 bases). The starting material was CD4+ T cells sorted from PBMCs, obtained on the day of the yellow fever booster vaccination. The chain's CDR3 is CATSDQGDYQSFRLYF. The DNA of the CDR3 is TGTGCCACCAGTGATCAAGGGGATTACCAAAGCTTTCGCCTTTACTTC.